The TCR beta chain under discussion was sequenced for a study of blood T cell repertoires in COVID-19. Study-wide background: COVID-19 samples, acute and convalescent, were from the United States, Italy and Spain. T cells, B-cell-depleted T cells, or PBMCs provided the cDNA or gDNA that served as material.

V lost 10 bases to trimming and J lost 9 bases; unmatched junction nucleotides: 14. Germline V gives CDR1 SNHLY, CDR2 FYNNEI. The CDR3 runs to 15 residues. Authors' processing steps: Estimation of nucleated cell counts relied on the amplification of reference gene primers. Some clones are missing from TCRdb's copy, which holds only in-frame ones; the method was immunoSEQ multiplex PCR. V, J and clone size were drawn from that table, and D and trimming were deduced from the DNA. The sample consists of 200,000 to 250,000 clones, around 83% of them appearing once. Sequencing used peripheral blood. This receptor was obtained from a man older than 75 with acute or convalescent COVID-19. The chain has TRBV2 and TRBJ2-1, with 11 bases that match TRBD1. The CDR3: CATSTGQGAISEQFF. The CDR3 nucleotides read TGTGCCACCTCTACAGGACAGGGGGCGATCAGTGAGCAGTTCTTC.